This is a list of T cell receptor beta chains from one sample in a study of T cell responses to AZD1222 COVID-19 vaccine. Sequenced by immunoSEQ multiplex PCR; TCRdb stores in-frame clones only, minus some. The repertoire holds over 80,000 clones, roughly 92% seen once, with 8% to 8.5% in the top ten. This material consisted of peripheral blood, taken 28 days after the second AZD1222 dose. The receptors shown here come from an adult who received the AZD1222 COVID-19 vaccine. The CDR3 runs from the conserved cysteine through the conserved F or W. A D gene is named only where the DNA matches it firmly. Expanded clones are given a class, and other clones once, few, many or no size at all.

d_gene	j_gene	abundance	v_gene	CDR3nt	CDR3aa
NA	TRBJ2-1	NA	TRBV11-2	TGTGCCAGCAGCCCCGGGACCCGGACGGGTAATGAGCAGTTCTTC	CASSPGTRTGNEQFF
NA	TRBJ2-7	NA	TRBV7-9	TGTGCCAGCACCAACAACTACGAGCAGTACTTC	CASTNNYEQYF
NA	TRBJ1-3	once	TRBV30	TGTGCCTGGAGTGTCGGAGATTCTGGAAACACCATATATTTT	CAWSVGDSGNTIYF
TRBD2	TRBJ2-3	NA	TRBV6-5	TGTGCCAGCACCCCCGGGGGGACAGATACGCAGTATTTT	CASTPGGTDTQYF
NA	TRBJ1-2	once	TRBV7-9	TGTGCCAGCAGCTTAAATAGGGCGGGCGGCTACACCTTC	CASSLNRAGGYTF
TRBD2	TRBJ2-3	NA	TRBV5-4	TGTGCCAGCAGCATAGGGACTAGCGGGAGGGCCAGAACAGATACGCAGTATTTT	CASSIGTSGRARTDTQYF
TRBD1	TRBJ2-1	once	TRBV7-8	TGTGCCAGCAGCTTGAGGGAGACAGGGGGGTCGAGTGAGCAGTTCTTC	CASSLRETGGSSEQFF
NA	TRBJ2-2	NA	TRBV7-2	TGTGCCAGCAGCTTAGAGCCCAGCACCGGGGAGCTGTTTTTT	CASSLEPSTGELFF
NA	TRBJ1-5	NA	TRBV7-2	TGTGCCAGCAGCTTAAACGCGGGGCCTAGCAATCAGCCCCAGCATTTT	CASSLNAGPSNQPQHF
NA	TRBJ2-1	NA	TRBV19	TGTGCCAGTAGTATAGAACAGTACAATGAGCAGTTCTTC	CASSIEQYNEQFF
NA	TRBJ2-5	NA	TRBV5-1	TGCGCCAGCAGCGCAGGCTCGCGGGGCCAAGAGACCCAGTACTTC	CASSAGSRGQETQYF
NA	TRBJ2-1	NA	TRBV28	TGTGCCAGCAGCCGTATCCAGGGAACCTACAATGAGCAGTTCTTC	CASSRIQGTYNEQFF
TRBD2	TRBJ2-1	NA	TRBV14	TGTGCCAGCACCTTCGCGGGGGGCTCCTACAATGAGCAGTTCTTC	CASTFAGGSYNEQFF
NA	TRBJ2-1	NA	TRBV4-1	TGCGCCAGCAGCCTAAGGGCAGGGGGGGGTGAGCAGTTCTTC	CASSLRAGGGEQFF
NA	TRBJ2-1	NA	TRBV3-1/TRBV3-2	TGTGCCAGCAGCCCCTCTCGGTTCTCCTACAATGAGCAGTTCTTC	CASSPSRFSYNEQFF
NA	TRBJ2-7	NA	TRBV2	TGTGCCAGCAGCGCGGCAGATAGGGACACGGCAGTTTACGAGCAGTACTTC	CASSAADRDTAVYEQYF
NA	TRBJ1-1	NA	TRBV9	TGTGCCAGCACCTTCCGGGAGGGGGGGGTAGGCGACACTGAAGCTTTCTTT	CASTFREGGVGDTEAFF
NA	TRBJ2-7	few	TRBV4-1	TGCGCCAGCAGCCAAGTAAGGGGGACCCTGGCCGAGCAGTACTTC	CASSQVRGTLAEQYF
NA	TRBJ1-5	few	TRBV6-2/TRBV6-3	TGTGCCAGCAGTTACTCGTTGTGGGGTACGGGCAATCAGCCCCAGCATTTT	CASSYSLWGTGNQPQHF
TRBD2	TRBJ2-7	NA	TRBV6-5	TGTGCCAGCAACCCGGCGGGAGGACCCTACGAGCAGTACTTC	CASNPAGGPYEQYF
TRBD2	TRBJ2-1	NA	TRBV18	TGTGCCAGCTCACCACCAAACAGCGGGAGGCCGACAAATGAGCAGTTCTTC	CASSPPNSGRPTNEQFF
NA	TRBJ2-2	NA	TRBV9	TGTGCCAGCAGCGTAGGAGTCGGGGTGAACACCGGGGAGCTGTTTTTT	CASSVGVGVNTGELFF
NA	TRBJ1-1	NA	TRBV5-4	TGTGCCAGCAGCCTTCCGGGTGAGAACACTGAAGCTTTCTTT	CASSLPGENTEAFF
NA	TRBJ1-2	few	TRBV28	TGTGCCAGCAGGGACGACCTGCTCTATGGCTACACCTTC	CASRDDLLYGYTF